Given below is one T cell receptor (beta chain) in context. Its antigen is as yet unknown. Germline and genes here are mouse. The read halts 4 residues ahead of the CDR3 end, with the missing end drawn from the germline J gene. These data are taken from a study of CD8+ T cells in alopecia areata. Germline CDR1 is SGHDT and CDR2 is FRDEAV. The J segment lost 3 bases and the V segment lost 1 base, leaving 2 bases of the junction unmatched. The CDR3 consists of 15 residues. Cell sorting was performed on pooled cutaneous lymph node cells with CD4, CD8alpha, NKG2D, NKG2ACE and other markers. Study-level results: Clonality in lesional scalp, especially alopecia totalis/universalis, exceeded that of normal scalp.

RNA was isolated and reverse transcribed to cDNA, the sequencing template. Sequencing was performed with immunoSEQ multiplex PCR; in TCRdb, only in-frame clones are kept and a portion is missing. The record shows 200,000 to 300,000 clones for this sample, with no singletons present. This chain joins TRBV14 and TRBJ2-4; the match to TRBD1 covers 10 bases. This receptor was identified in a C3H/HeJ mouse with alopecia areata. This mouse strain has H2-k as its MHC haplotype. The source material was CD4+ T cells sorted from a lymph node. CDR3 DNA (partial): TGTGCCAGCAGTTTCCCGGACAGGGGGCAAAAC. Protein: CASSFPDRGQN. The CDR3 as a whole reads CASSFPDRGQNTLYF.